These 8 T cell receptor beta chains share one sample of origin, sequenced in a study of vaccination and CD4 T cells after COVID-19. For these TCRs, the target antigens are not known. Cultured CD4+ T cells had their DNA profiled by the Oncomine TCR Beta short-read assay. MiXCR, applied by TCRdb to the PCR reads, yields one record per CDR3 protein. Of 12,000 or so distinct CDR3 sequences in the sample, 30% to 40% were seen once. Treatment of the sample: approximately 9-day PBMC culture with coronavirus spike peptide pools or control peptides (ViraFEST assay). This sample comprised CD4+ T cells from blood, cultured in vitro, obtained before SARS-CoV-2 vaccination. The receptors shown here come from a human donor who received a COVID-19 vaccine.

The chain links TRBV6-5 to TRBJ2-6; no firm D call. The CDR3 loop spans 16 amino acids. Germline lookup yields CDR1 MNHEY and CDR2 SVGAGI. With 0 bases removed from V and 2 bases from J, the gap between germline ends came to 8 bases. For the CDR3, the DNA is TGTGCCAGCAGTTACTCGAATAGGCCTGGGGCCAACGTCCTGACTTTC. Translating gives CASSYSNRPGANVLTF.

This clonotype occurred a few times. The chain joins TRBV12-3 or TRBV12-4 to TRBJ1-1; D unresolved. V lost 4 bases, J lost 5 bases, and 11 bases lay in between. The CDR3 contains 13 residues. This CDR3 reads CASSSSVGTEAFF. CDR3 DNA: TGTGCCAGCAGTTCATCTGTGGGGACTGAAGCTTTCTTT.

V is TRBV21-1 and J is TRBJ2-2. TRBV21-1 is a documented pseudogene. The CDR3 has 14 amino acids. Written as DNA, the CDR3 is TGTGCCAGCAGTTGGCGGCCTAACACCGGGGAGCTGTTTTTT. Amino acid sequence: CASSWRPNTGELFF.

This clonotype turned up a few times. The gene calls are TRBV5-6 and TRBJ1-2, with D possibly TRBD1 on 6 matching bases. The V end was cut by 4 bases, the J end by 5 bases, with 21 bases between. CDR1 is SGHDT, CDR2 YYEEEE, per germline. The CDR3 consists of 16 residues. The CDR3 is CASSRDRPKVVYGYTF. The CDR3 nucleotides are TGTGCCAGCAGCCGTGACAGGCCCAAGGTCGTTTATGGCTACACCTTC.

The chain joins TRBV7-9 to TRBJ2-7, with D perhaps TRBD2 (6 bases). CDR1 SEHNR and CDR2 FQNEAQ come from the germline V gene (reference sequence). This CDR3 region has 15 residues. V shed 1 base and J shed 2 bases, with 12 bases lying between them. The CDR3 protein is CASSLDAGYTYEQYF. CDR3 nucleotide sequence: TGTGCCAGCAGCTTAGATGCGGGGTATACCTACGAGCAGTACTTC.

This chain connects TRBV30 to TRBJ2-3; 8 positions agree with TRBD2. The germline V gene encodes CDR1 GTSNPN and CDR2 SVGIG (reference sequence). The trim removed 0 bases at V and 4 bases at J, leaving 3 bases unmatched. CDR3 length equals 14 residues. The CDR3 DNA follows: TGTGCCTGGAGTGTAGCGGGGGCCTCAGATACGCAGTATTTT. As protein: CAWSVAGASDTQYF.

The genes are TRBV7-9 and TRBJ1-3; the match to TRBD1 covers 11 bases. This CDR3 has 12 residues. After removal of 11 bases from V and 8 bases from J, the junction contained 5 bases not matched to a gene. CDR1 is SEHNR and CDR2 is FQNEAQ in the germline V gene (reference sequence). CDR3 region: CAFGQGAYTIYF. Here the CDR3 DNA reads TGTGCCTTTGGACAGGGGGCTTACACCATATATTTT.

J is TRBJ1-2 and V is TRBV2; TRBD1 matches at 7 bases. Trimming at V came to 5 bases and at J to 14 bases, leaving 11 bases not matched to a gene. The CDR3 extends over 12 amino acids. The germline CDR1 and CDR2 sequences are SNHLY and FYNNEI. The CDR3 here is CASSKGTARRTF. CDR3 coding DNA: TGTGCCAGCAGTAAAGGGACAGCTCGGCGAACCTTC.